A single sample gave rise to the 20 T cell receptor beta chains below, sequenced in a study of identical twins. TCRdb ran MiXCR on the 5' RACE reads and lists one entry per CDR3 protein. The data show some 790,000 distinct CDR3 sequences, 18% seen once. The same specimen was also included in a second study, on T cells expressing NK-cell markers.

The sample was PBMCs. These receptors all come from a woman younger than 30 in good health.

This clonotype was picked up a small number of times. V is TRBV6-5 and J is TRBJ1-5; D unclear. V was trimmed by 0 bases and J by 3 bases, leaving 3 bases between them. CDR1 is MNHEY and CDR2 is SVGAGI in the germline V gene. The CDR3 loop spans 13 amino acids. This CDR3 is CASSYSANQPQHF. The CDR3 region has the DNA TGTGCCAGCAGTTACTCGGCCAATCAGCCCCAGCATTTT.

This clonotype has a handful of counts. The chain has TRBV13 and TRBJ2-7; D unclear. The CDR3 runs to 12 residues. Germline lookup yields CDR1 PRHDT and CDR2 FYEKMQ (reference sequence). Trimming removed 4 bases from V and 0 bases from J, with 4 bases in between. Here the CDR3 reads CASSYNSYEQYF. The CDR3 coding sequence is TGTGCCAGCAGCTACAACTCCTACGAGCAGTACTTC.

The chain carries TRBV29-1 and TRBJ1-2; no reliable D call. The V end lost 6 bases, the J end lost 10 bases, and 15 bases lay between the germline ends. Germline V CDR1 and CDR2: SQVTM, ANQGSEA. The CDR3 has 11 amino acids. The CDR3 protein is CSVEWAEVYTF. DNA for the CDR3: TGCAGCGTCGAGTGGGCCGAAGTCTACACCTTC.

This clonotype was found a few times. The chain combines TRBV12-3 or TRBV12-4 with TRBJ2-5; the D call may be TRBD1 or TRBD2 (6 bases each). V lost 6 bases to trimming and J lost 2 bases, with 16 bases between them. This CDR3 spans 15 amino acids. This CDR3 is CASRGPRGGQETQYF. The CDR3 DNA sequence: TGTGCCAGCAGAGGCCCGAGAGGGGGGCAAGAGACCCAGTACTTC.

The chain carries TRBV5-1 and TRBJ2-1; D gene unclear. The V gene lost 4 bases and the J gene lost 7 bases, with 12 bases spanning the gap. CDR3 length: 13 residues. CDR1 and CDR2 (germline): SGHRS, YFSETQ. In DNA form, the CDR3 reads TGCGCCAGCAGCCCCATCGACCGTAATGAGCAGTTCTTC. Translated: CASSPIDRNEQFF.

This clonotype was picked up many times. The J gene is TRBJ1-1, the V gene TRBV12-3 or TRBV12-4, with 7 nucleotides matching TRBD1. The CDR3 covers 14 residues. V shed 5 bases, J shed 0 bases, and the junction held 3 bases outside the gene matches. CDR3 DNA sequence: TGTGCCAGCAGTCAGGGGGTAATGAACACTGAAGCTTTCTTT. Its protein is CASSQGVMNTEAFF.

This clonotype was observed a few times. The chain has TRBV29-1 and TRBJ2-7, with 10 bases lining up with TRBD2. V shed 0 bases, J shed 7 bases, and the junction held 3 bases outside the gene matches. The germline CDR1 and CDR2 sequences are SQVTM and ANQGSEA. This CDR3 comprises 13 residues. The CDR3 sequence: CSVEETSGNEQYF. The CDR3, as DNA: TGCAGCGTTGAAGAAACTAGCGGGAATGAGCAGTACTTC.

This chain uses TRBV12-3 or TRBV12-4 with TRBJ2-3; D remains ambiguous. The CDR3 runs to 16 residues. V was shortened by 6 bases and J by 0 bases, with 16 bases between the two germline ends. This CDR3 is CASSPHPRSSTDTQYF. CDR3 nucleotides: TGTGCCAGCAGCCCCCACCCTAGATCAAGCACAGATACGCAGTATTTT.

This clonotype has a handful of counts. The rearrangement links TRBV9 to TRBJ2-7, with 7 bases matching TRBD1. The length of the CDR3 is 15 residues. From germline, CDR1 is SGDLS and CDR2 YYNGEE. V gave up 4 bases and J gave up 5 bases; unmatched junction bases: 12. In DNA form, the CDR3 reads TGTGCCAGCAGCTCATCAGCGACAGGGTCCCACGAGCAGTACTTC. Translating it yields CASSSSATGSHEQYF.

CDR3 amino acids: CASSLRPGTYEQYF. The CDR3 nucleotides are TGTGCCAGCAGCTTACGCCCCGGGACCTACGAGCAGTACTTC. The rearrangement uses TRBV7-2 and TRBJ2-7, with a tentative D call TRBD2 (5 bases). The CDR3 contains 14 residues. Germline loops: CDR1 SGHTA, CDR2 FQGNSA. Trimming pared 2 bases from V and 2 bases from J, leaving 10 bases between.

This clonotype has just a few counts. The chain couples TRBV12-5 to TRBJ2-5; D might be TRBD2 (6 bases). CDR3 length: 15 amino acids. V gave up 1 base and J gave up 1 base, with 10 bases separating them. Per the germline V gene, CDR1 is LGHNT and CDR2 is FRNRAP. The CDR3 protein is CASGLGGLLQETQYF. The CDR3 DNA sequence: TGTGCTAGTGGTTTGGGGGGACTCCTCCAAGAGACCCAGTACTTC.

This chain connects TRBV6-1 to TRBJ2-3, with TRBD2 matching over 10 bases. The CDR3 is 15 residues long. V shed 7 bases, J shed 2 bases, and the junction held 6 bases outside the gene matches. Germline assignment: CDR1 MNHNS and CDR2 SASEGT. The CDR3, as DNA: TGTGCCAGCAACAAGCGGGGGGGAGACACAGATACGCAGTATTTT. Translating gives CASNKRGGDTDTQYF.

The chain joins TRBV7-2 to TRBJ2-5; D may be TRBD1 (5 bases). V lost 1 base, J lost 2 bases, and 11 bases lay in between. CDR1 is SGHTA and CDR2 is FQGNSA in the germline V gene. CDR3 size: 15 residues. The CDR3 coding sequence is TGTGCCAGCAGCTTAGGCAGGGCCTCGCAAGAGACCCAGTACTTC. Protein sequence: CASSLGRASQETQYF.

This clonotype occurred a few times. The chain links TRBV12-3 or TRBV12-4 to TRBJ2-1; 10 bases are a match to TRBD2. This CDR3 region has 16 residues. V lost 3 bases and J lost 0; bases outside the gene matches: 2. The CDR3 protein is CASSFGLAASYNEQFF. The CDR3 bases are TGTGCCAGCAGTTTTGGACTAGCGGCCTCCTACAATGAGCAGTTCTTC.

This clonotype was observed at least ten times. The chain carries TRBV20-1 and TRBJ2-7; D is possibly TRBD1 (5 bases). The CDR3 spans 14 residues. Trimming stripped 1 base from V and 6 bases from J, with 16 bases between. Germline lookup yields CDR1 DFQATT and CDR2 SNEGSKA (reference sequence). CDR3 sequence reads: CSARAIAAQGEQYF. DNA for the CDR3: TGCAGTGCTAGAGCTATTGCCGCCCAGGGCGAGCAGTACTTC.

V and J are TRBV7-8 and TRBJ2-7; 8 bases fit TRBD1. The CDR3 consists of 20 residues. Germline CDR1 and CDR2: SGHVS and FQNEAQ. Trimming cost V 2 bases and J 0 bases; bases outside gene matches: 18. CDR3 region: CASSLSQGQGWLRSSYEQYF. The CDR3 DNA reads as TGTGCCAGCAGCTTATCCCAAGGACAGGGATGGCTACGTAGCTCCTACGAGCAGTACTTC. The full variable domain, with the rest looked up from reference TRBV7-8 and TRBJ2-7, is GAGVSQSPRYKVAKRGQDVALRCDPISGHVSLFWYQQALGQGPEFLTYFQNEAQLDKSGLPSDRFFAERPEGSVSTLKIQRTQQEDSAVYLCASSLSQGQGWLRSSYEQYFGPGTRLTVT.

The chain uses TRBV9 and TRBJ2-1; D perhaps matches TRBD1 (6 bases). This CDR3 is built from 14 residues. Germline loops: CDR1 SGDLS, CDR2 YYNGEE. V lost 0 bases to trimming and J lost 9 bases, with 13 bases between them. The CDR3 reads CASSVETGWSEQFF. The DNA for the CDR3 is TGTGCCAGCAGCGTAGAAACAGGGTGGAGTGAGCAGTTCTTC.

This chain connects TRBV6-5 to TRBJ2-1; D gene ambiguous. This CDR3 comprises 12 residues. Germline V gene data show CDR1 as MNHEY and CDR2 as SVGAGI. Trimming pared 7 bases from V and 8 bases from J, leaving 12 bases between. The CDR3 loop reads CASKGWGDEQFF. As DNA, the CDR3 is TGTGCCAGCAAGGGTTGGGGTGATGAGCAGTTCTTC.

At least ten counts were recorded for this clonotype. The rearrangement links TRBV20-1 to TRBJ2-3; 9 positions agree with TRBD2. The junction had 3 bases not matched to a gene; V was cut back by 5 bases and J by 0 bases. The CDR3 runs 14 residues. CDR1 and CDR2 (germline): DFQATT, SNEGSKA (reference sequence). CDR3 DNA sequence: TGCAGTGCTCCGACTAGCGGAAGCACAGATACGCAGTATTTT. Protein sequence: CSAPTSGSTDTQYF.

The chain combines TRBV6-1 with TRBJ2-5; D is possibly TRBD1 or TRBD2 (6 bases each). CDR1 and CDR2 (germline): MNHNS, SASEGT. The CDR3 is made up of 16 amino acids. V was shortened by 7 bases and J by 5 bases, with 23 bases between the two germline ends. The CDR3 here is CASTRRGGDTKETQYF. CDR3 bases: TGTGCCAGCACCAGGCGTGGCGGGGACACTAAGGAGACCCAGTACTTC.